These 31 T cell receptor beta chains came from one sample sequenced in a study of CD8+ T cells in alopecia areata. cDNA reverse transcribed from extracted RNA served as the sequencing template. This table comes from immunoSEQ multiplex PCR, and its TCRdb copy is limited to in-frame clones, with some not included. The table records about 74,000 clones, approximately 30% of them present only once. Treatment noted: oral pan-JAK inhibitor, 5-10 mg twice daily. The sequencing used CD8+ T cells sorted from blood, collected at week 4, from a patient treated with tofacitinib. Receptors originate from a human donor with alopecia areata.

The chain couples TRBV4-1 to TRBJ1-1, with 7 positions matching TRBD1. Unmatched junction bases numbered 2, after V lost 3 bases and J lost 4 bases. CDR3 length: 13 residues. Looked up from germline, CDR1 is MGHRA and CDR2 is YSYEKL. The CDR3, as DNA: TGCGCCAGCAGCCACCAGGGGGTCACTGAAGCTTTCTTT. This sequence encodes CASSHQGVTEAFF.

The sample holds a few counts of this clone. The rearrangement uses TRBV29-1 and TRBJ2-2, with D possibly TRBD2 on 6 matching bases. This CDR3 region has 15 residues. The V end was cut by 1 base, the J end by 4 bases, with 13 bases between. CDR1 SQVTM and CDR2 ANQGSEA come from the germline V gene. The chain's CDR3 is CSVEVGRGSTGELFF. The CDR3 nucleotides are TGCAGCGTTGAAGTAGGGCGGGGAAGCACCGGGGAGCTGTTTTTT.

The rearrangement uses TRBV29-1 and TRBJ1-2, with unresolved D. CDR1 SQVTM and CDR2 ANQGSEA come from the germline V gene. The CDR3 is 11 residues long. Trimming cost V 3 bases and J 3 bases, with 5 bases left between them. The CDR3: CSVEWDYGYTF. In DNA, the CDR3 is TGCAGCGTTGAGTGGGACTATGGCTACACCTTC. Drawing the rest from reference TRBV29-1 and TRBJ1-2, the complete variable domain is SAVISQKPSRDICQRGTSLTIQCQVDSQVTMMFWYRQQPGQSLTLIATANQGSEATYESGFVIDKFPISRPNLTFSTLTVSNMSPEDSSIYLCSVEWDYGYTFGSGTRLTVV.

This clone has just a few counts. The chain combines TRBV6-1 with TRBJ1-5; D might be TRBD1 (5 bases). The CDR3 consists of 16 residues. The V and J ends lost 0 bases and 3 bases respectively, with 12 bases between them. CDR1 and CDR2 (germline): MNHNS, SASEGT. CDR3 coding DNA: TGTGCCAGCAGTGAAGCGCGGGGGTATGCCAATCAGCCCCAGCATTTT. The encoded protein is CASSEARGYANQPQHF.

This clone was observed a few times. The chain links TRBV13 to TRBJ2-7; 10 nucleotides align to TRBD1. V lost 6 bases and J lost 2; bases outside the gene matches: 7. This CDR3 is built from 15 residues. The V gene's germline CDR1 is PRHDT and CDR2 FYEKMQ (reference sequence). The CDR3 DNA reads TGTGCCAGCAGTGCGGGCGGACAGGGGGCCTACGAGCAGTACTTC. Its protein product is CASSAGGQGAYEQYF. The complete variable domain, with remaining parts taken from reference TRBV13 and TRBJ2-7, reads AAGVIQSPRHLIKEKRETATLKCYPIPRHDTVYWYQQGPGQDPQFLISFYEKMQSDKGSIPDRFSAQQFSDYHSELNMSSLELGDSALYFCASSAGGQGAYEQYFGPGTRLTVT.

The rearrangement joins TRBV29-1 to TRBJ1-2; TRBD1 is a possible D gene (6 bases). Germline V gives CDR1 SQVTM, CDR2 ANQGSEA. Trimming removed 7 bases at V and 7 bases at J, with 13 bases between. The CDR3 is 11 amino acids. Here the CDR3 DNA reads TGCAGCGCCCGATACAGGGCTGGCTACACCTTC. This encodes CSARYRAGYTF.

V gene TRBV7-2 combines with J gene TRBJ1-5; 8 nucleotides align to TRBD1. The CDR3 consists of 14 residues. The germline V gene encodes CDR1 SGHTA and CDR2 FQGNSA. V dropped 5 bases and J dropped 2; count of bases not matched to a gene: 2. The CDR3 nucleotides are TGTGCCAGCAGCCCGGGACAGGGCAATCAGCCCCAGCATTTT. Protein product: CASSPGQGNQPQHF.

The chain couples TRBV27 to TRBJ2-2; D is undetermined. Germline V gives CDR1 MNHEY, CDR2 SMNVEV (reference sequence). The CDR3 consists of 13 residues. Trimming pared 0 bases from V and 6 bases from J, leaving 5 bases between. CDR3 in amino acids: CASSLSGSGELFF. For the CDR3, the DNA is TGTGCCAGCAGTTTATCGGGGTCCGGGGAGCTGTTTTTT.

The rearrangement links TRBV29-1 to TRBJ2-7; TRBD1 aligns across 10 bases. From germline, CDR1 is SQVTM and CDR2 ANQGSEA. CDR3 length: 14 residues. Trimming took 0 bases from V and 6 from J; bases not matched to a gene: 5. The chain's CDR3 is CSVEEPGTGVEQYF. The CDR3 DNA is TGCAGCGTTGAAGAGCCCGGGACAGGGGTCGAGCAGTACTTC.

The chain employs TRBV29-1 and TRBJ2-7; either TRBD1 or TRBD2 may supply D (8 bases each). CDR3 size: 13 residues. V was pared by 4 bases and J by 2 bases, with 12 bases between. CDR1 is SQVTM, CDR2 ANQGSEA, per germline. DNA of the CDR3: TGCAGCGTTGTAGCGGGACAGGCCTACGAGCAGTACTTC. This codes for CSVVAGQAYEQYF.

This rearrangement joins TRBV2 to TRBJ2-1; TRBD2 matches at 8 bases. This CDR3 spans 16 amino acids. Germline CDR1 is SNHLY and CDR2 is FYNNEI. J was trimmed by 2 bases and V by 8 bases; bases with no gene match: 11. CDR3 protein: CASGLKRELPYNEQFF. The CDR3 bases are TGTGCCAGCGGCCTCAAGCGGGAGTTACCCTACAATGAGCAGTTCTTC. Drawing the rest from reference TRBV2 and TRBJ2-1, the complete variable domain is EPEVTQTPSHQVTQMGQEVILRCVPISNHLYFYWYRQILGQKVEFLVSFYNNEISEKSEIFDDQFSVERPDGSNFTLKIRSTKLEDSAMYFCASGLKRELPYNEQFFGPGTRLTVL.

V gene TRBV30 combines with J gene TRBJ2-7; the D call may be TRBD1 or TRBD2 (5 bases each). Trimming took off 5 bases at V and 3 bases at J, with 8 bases between the two ends. The CDR3 consists of 11 residues. CDR1 and CDR2 (germline): GTSNPN, SVGIG (reference sequence). The CDR3 loop reads CAWGTGYEQYF. CDR3 coding DNA: TGTGCCTGGGGGACCGGCTACGAGCAGTACTTC.

J is TRBJ2-1 and V is TRBV6-5; tentatively, D is TRBD2 (5 bases). Between the trimmed V and J ends, which lost 2 bases and 8 bases, there was a span of 13 bases. The CDR3 loop spans 14 amino acids. CDR1 is MNHEY, CDR2 SVGAGI, per germline. CDR3 in DNA: TGTGCCAGCAGTTACGCTCAGACGGGGTATGAGCAGTTCTTC. This codes for CASSYAQTGYEQFF.

This clone was seen more than once but under ten times. The chain has TRBV27 and TRBJ2-4; D remains unclear. Germline CDR1 MNHEY, CDR2 SMNVEV (reference sequence). V shed 9 bases and J shed 0 bases, with 12 bases lying between them. The CDR3 sequence is 14 residues long. The DNA for the CDR3 is TGTGCCAGTAAAACCGTACCAGCCAAAAACATTCAGTACTTC. It translates to CASKTVPAKNIQYF.

This clone was seen a few times. The chain has TRBV15 and TRBJ2-7, with D uncertain. Trimming stripped 0 bases from V and 7 bases from J, with 10 bases between. The CDR3 runs to 13 residues. Germline CDR1 and CDR2: LNHNV and YYDKDF (reference sequence). CDR3 sequence reads: CATSRDGPSEQYF. CDR3 DNA: TGTGCCACCAGCAGAGATGGGCCTAGTGAGCAGTACTTC.

This clone was seen a handful of times. The chain recombines TRBV29-1 with TRBJ2-7, with 13 bases identical to TRBD2. This CDR3 has 15 amino acids. CDR1 and CDR2 from the germline V gene are SQVTM and ANQGSEA. Unmatched junction bases numbered 6, after V lost 4 bases and J lost 3 bases. In DNA, the CDR3 is TGCAGCGTTGCCGGACTAGCGGGAGCCAACTACGAGCAGTACTTC. Amino acids: CSVAGLAGANYEQYF.

This clone has a handful of counts. The chain has TRBV6-1 and TRBJ2-3; D unclear. V was trimmed by 0 bases and J by 0 bases, leaving 4 bases between them. Germline V gene lookup returns CDR1 MNHNS and CDR2 SASEGT. The CDR3 is 14 residues long. CDR3 in amino acids: CASSEAGSTDTQYF. The CDR3 coding sequence is TGTGCCAGCAGTGAAGCGGGGAGCACAGATACGCAGTATTTT.

This clone was counted at least ten times. This rearrangement joins TRBV28 to TRBJ2-7, with TRBD2 as a possible D gene (8 bases). Germline V CDR1 and CDR2: MDHEN, SYDVKM. The CDR3 sequence is 14 residues long. Trimming stripped 5 bases from V and 4 bases from J, with 15 bases between. The CDR3 DNA is TGTGCCAGCAGTCCCGCGGGGGGACAGTACGAGCAGTACTTC. This encodes CASSPAGGQYEQYF.

The CDR3 spells CASSLWDREAFF. In DNA, the CDR3 is TGTGCCAGTAGTCTCTGGGACAGAGAAGCTTTCTTT. The rearrangement uses TRBV19 and TRBJ1-1; TRBD1 aligns across 7 bases. The CDR3 has 12 amino acids. CDR1 LNHDA and CDR2 SQIVND come from the germline V gene (reference sequence). The ends lost 5 bases at V and 8 bases at J; junction bases unmatched: 5. Supplemented by reference TRBV19 and TRBJ1-1, the full variable domain reads DGGITQSPKYLFRKEGQNVTLSCEQNLNHDAMYWYRQDPGQGLRLIYYSQIVNDFQKGDIAEGYSVSREKKESFPLTVTSAQKNPTAFYLCASSLWDREAFFGQGTRLTVV.

The chain carries TRBV28 and TRBJ1-2, with D unclear. Germline lookup yields CDR1 MDHEN and CDR2 SYDVKM. V dropped 7 bases and J dropped 2 bases, with 14 bases sitting between them. The CDR3 consists of 14 residues. The CDR3 reads CASTPRGWNYGYTF. The CDR3 DNA follows: TGTGCCAGCACCCCCCGGGGTTGGAACTATGGCTACACCTTC.

This chain links TRBV30 with TRBJ1-4; D may be TRBD1 (6 bases). This CDR3 is built from 15 residues. Germline loops: CDR1 GTSNPN, CDR2 SVGIG (reference sequence). The V end was cut by 4 bases, the J end by 8 bases, with 20 bases between. The CDR3 protein is CAWTAGRGWVEKLFF. In nucleotides, the CDR3 is TGTGCCTGGACGGCTGGCAGGGGATGGGTAGAAAAACTGTTTTTT.

The chain recombines TRBV29-1 with TRBJ2-2; D may match TRBD1 or TRBD2 (5 bases each). CDR1 is SQVTM, CDR2 ANQGSEA, per germline. The CDR3 sequence is 14 residues long. V shed 7 bases and J shed 3 bases, with 15 bases lying between them. The CDR3 sequence: CSARGGEHTGELFF. In nucleotides, the CDR3 is TGCAGCGCGAGGGGCGGAGAACACACCGGGGAGCTGTTTTTT.

The chain recombines TRBV7-8 with TRBJ2-5; maybe TRBD1 (6 bases). CDR1 is SGHVS and CDR2 is FQNEAQ in the germline V gene. CDR3 length: 15 amino acids. The V gene lost 5 bases and the J gene lost 2 bases, with 15 bases spanning the gap. CDR3: CASSRRTAIQETQYF. The CDR3 region has the DNA TGTGCCAGCAGCCGCCGGACAGCGATACAAGAGACCCAGTACTTC.

The chain has TRBV7-9 and TRBJ1-2, with D possibly TRBD1 on 6 matching bases. CDR1 and CDR2 (germline): SEHNR, FQNEAQ (reference sequence). The CDR3 covers 15 residues. Trimming pared 4 bases from V and 6 bases from J, leaving 18 bases between. The chain's CDR3 is CASSSVTSGENGYTF. Here the CDR3 DNA reads TGTGCCAGCAGCTCAGTAACATCAGGGGAGAATGGCTACACCTTC.

V is TRBV5-6 and J is TRBJ2-3; 9 bases fit TRBD2. This CDR3 spans 16 amino acids. Germline CDR1 reads SGHDT; CDR2 reads YYEEEE. V lost 0 bases to trimming and J lost 0 bases; unmatched junction nucleotides: 2. In DNA form, the CDR3 reads TGTGCCAGCAGCTTGGTAGCGGGAGAGAGCACAGATACGCAGTATTTT. Translating it yields CASSLVAGESTDTQYF.

The chain has TRBV29-1 and TRBJ1-1; 8 bases line up with TRBD1. This CDR3 contains 15 residues. Trimming removed 1 base from V and 3 bases from J; junction bases left unmatched: 7. Germline V gene lookup returns CDR1 SQVTM and CDR2 ANQGSEA. CDR3 nucleotide sequence: TGCAGCGTTGAAGCGACAGGGGCAAGGGACACTGAAGCTTTCTTT. This encodes CSVEATGARDTEAFF.

The rearrangement uses TRBV28 and TRBJ1-1; tentatively, D is TRBD1 (6 bases). CDR1 MDHEN and CDR2 SYDVKM come from the germline V gene. The germline V and J ends were trimmed by 6 bases and 0 bases, with 14 bases remaining between them. The length of the CDR3 is 15 residues. DNA of the CDR3: TGTGCCAGCAGCTTAGCCCAGGGGTTGAACACTGAAGCTTTCTTT. Translating it yields CASSLAQGLNTEAFF.

The V gene is TRBV29-1, the J gene TRBJ2-7, with D uncertain. CDR3 size: 13 residues. The germline V and J ends were trimmed by 5 bases and 2 bases, with 13 bases remaining between them. Germline assignment: CDR1 SQVTM and CDR2 ANQGSEA. The CDR3 DNA is TGCAGCGTTAAGACCCCGACACCCTACGAGCAGTACTTC. Its protein is CSVKTPTPYEQYF.

A few counts support this clone. The rearrangement links TRBV23-1 to TRBJ2-6; D possibly corresponds to TRBD2 (5 bases). TRBV23-1 falls under the ORF class, with uncertain function. The CDR3 extends over 19 amino acids. Trimming left V 2 bases short and J 0 bases short, with 17 bases between. CDR3 residues: CASSQRIAGVLSGANVLTF. CDR3 nucleotide sequence: TGCGCCAGCAGTCAAAGAATTGCGGGCGTTCTCTCTGGGGCCAACGTCCTGACTTTC.

V usage is TRBV7-9 and J usage is TRBJ2-7; 8 positions agree with TRBD2. The CDR3 length is 15 residues. After removal of 6 bases from V and 7 bases from J, the junction contained 14 bases not matched to a gene. Germline CDR1 is SEHNR and CDR2 is FQNEAQ (reference sequence). CDR3 nucleotides: TGTGCCAGCAGTCAAGGACTAGCTCGGGTAGGAGAGCAGTACTTC. Translation: CASSQGLARVGEQYF.

V gene TRBV29-1 combines with J gene TRBJ1-2, with D hard to call. Germline CDR1 and CDR2: SQVTM and ANQGSEA. V was pared by 6 bases and J by 3 bases, with 20 bases between. The CDR3 loop spans 15 amino acids. In DNA form, the CDR3 reads TGCAGCGTCACGATTTGGCTGGGCACCGACTATGGCTACACCTTC. Amino acids: CSVTIWLGTDYGYTF.